This TCR beta chain came from a study of Ad26.COV2.S vaccination and SARS-CoV-2 variants. For the study at large: Donor joined the COV1001 Ad26.COV2.S trial arm. Study-level results: Responses of spike-specific T cells (both CD8+ and CD4+) reportedly showed substantial breadth after vaccination.

Treatment noted: about 20 received Ad26.COV2.S at low or high dose, single or two shots; 5 received placebo; per-sample allocation not given. Collection of the samples took place on day 63 after the first injection of vaccine or placebo. Spike of the Wuhan-strain SARS-CoV-2 was expressed by an Ad26 vector, which formed the vaccine. With regard to this clone: The antigen remains unidentified.

Sequencing was performed with immunoSEQ multiplex PCR; in TCRdb, only in-frame clones are kept and a portion is missing. Of about 220,000 clones in the sample, approximately 90% are singletons; the top ten hold around a tenth. The CDR3 has 15 amino acids. With 2 bases removed from V and 1 base from J, the gap between germline ends came to 12 bases. Germline CDR1 MNHEY, CDR2 SMNVEV (reference sequence). The chain couples TRBV27 to TRBJ2-7; TRBD1 is a possible D gene (6 bases). The source of this sequence is a person between 18 and 65 years old who received the Ad26.COV2.S COVID-19 vaccine or a placebo. Material: peripheral blood, obtained in a trial of Ad26.COV2.S vaccine versus placebo. The CDR3 here is CASSLGQGRSYEQYF. The CDR3 DNA reads TGTGCCAGCAGTTTAGGGCAGGGGAGATCCTACGAGCAGTACTTC.